This entry lists 27 T cell receptor beta chains sequenced from one sample in a study of blood T cell dynamics during melanoma immunotherapy. Documented time point: pre-treatment baseline. The assay was immunoSEQ multiplex PCR, and TCRdb's table has in-frame clones only and misses some. The repertoire consists of about 8,500 clones, with roughly four fifths occurring once and the leading ten covering 0.95% to 1.5%. Sample: blood, taken from a patient treated with checkpoint blockade. The receptors stem from a human donor with melanoma.

The V and J genes are TRBV2 and TRBJ2-2, with 8 bases identical to TRBD1. This CDR3 has 17 residues. With 6 bases clipped from V and 1 base from J, the junction kept 10 bases outside the gene matches. CDR1 and CDR2 (germline): SNHLY, FYNNEI. CDR3 amino acids: CASRARYGTGNTGELFF. The DNA of the CDR3 is TGTGCCAGCAGGGCCCGATATGGGACAGGGAACACCGGGGAGCTGTTTTTT.

The chain carries TRBV6-4 and TRBJ2-2; no clear D. The CDR3 spans 14 residues. Trimming stripped 4 bases from V and 1 base from J, with 7 bases between. Germline CDR1 reads MRHNA; CDR2 reads SNTAGT. CDR3 nucleotides: TGTGCCAGCAGTGCCGGGTTGAACACCGGGGAGCTGTTTTTT. Protein product: CASSAGLNTGELFF.

The gene calls are TRBV5-1 and TRBJ1-1, with D uncertain. Per germline, CDR1 SGHRS and CDR2 YFSETQ. CDR3 length: 15 amino acids. Deletions cut 0 bases from V and 0 bases from J, with 9 bases between. CDR3 coding DNA: TGCGCCAGCAGCTTGGTGCCGGGGATGAACACTGAAGCTTTCTTT. It encodes CASSLVPGMNTEAFF.

The CDR3 DNA is TGTGCCAGCAGTTACGTCCCTAGCGGGAGTGGGGAGACCCAGTACTTC. It yields the protein CASSYVPSGSGETQYF. V gene TRBV6-5 combines with J gene TRBJ2-5; TRBD2 aligns across 10 bases. This CDR3 has 16 amino acids. V shed 2 bases, J shed 5 bases, and the junction held 8 bases outside the gene matches. CDR1 and CDR2 from the germline V gene are MNHEY and SVGAGI.

This rearrangement joins TRBV29-1 to TRBJ2-1; 10 nucleotides match TRBD1. CDR1 and CDR2 from the germline V gene are SQVTM and ANQGSEA. Trimming at V came to 6 bases and at J to 4 bases, leaving 6 bases not matched to a gene. This CDR3 is 14 amino acids long. CDR3 loop: CSVRRGQGYNEQFF. The CDR3 bases are TGCAGCGTACGACGGGGACAGGGGTACAATGAGCAGTTCTTC.

The CDR3 spells CASSLEMGGSYNEQFF. CDR3 bases: TGTGCCAGCAGCTTAGAGATGGGGGGGAGCTACAATGAGCAGTTCTTC. The genes are TRBV7-2 and TRBJ2-1; 7 nucleotides agree with TRBD2. V shed 1 base, J shed 3 bases, and the junction held 6 bases outside the gene matches. Germline CDR1 reads SGHTA; CDR2 reads FQGNSA. The CDR3 spans 16 residues.

This sequence joins TRBV19 and TRBJ2-5, with no clear D. The J call may be mistaken, given a closer DNA end match to TRBJ2-7. This CDR3 region has 16 residues. The germline gives CDR1 LNHDA, CDR2 SQIVND (reference sequence). CDR3 amino acids: CASSTANSGYTYEQYF. The CDR3 DNA reads as TGTGCCAGTAGTACTGCGAATTCGGGCTACACCTACGAGCAGTACTTC.

This chain connects TRBV7-9 to TRBJ2-2, with D possibly being TRBD1 (6 bases). The V gene lost 11 bases and the J gene lost 0 bases, with 13 bases spanning the gap. The CDR3 is 14 residues long. CDR1 is SEHNR and CDR2 is FQNEAQ in the germline V gene (reference sequence). The CDR3: CAGEKGANTGELFF. CDR3 nucleotide sequence: TGTGCCGGGGAGAAGGGGGCGAACACCGGGGAGCTGTTTTTT.

The genes are TRBV2 and TRBJ1-1; D not certain. CDR1 and CDR2 (germline): SNHLY, FYNNEI. The length of the CDR3 is 13 residues. V was trimmed by 4 bases and J by 1 base, leaving 7 bases between them. The CDR3 is CASSGFENTEAFF. The CDR3 DNA reads TGTGCCAGCAGTGGGTTTGAGAACACTGAAGCTTTCTTT.

The rearrangement uses TRBV6-5 and TRBJ2-7, with 10 nucleotides matching TRBD2. CDR1 MNHEY and CDR2 SVGAGI come from the germline V gene. The CDR3 is 16 residues long. Losses at the gene ends were 2 bases for V and 2 bases for J; bases not matched to a gene: 6. CDR3 amino acids: CASSYGTSGKTYEQYF. CDR3 sequence (DNA): TGTGCCAGCAGTTACGGAACTAGCGGGAAAACCTACGAGCAGTACTTC.

This rearrangement joins TRBV11-2 to TRBJ1-6; D perhaps matches TRBD1 (5 bases). V was trimmed by 4 bases and J by 4 bases, leaving 14 bases between them. The CDR3 consists of 16 residues. In germline, CDR1 is SGHAT, CDR2 FQNNGV. CDR3 nucleotides: TGTGCCAGCAGCTCGCCGCGGGACGGGTATAATTCACCCCTCCACTTT. Translated, it gives CASSSPRDGYNSPLHF.

This clone has only one observation. This rearrangement joins TRBV7-2 to TRBJ1-1, with TRBD1 matching 7 bases. V gave up 0 bases and J gave up 4 bases; unmatched junction bases: 8. Germline CDR1 SGHTA, CDR2 FQGNSA. The CDR3 runs 16 residues. The CDR3 DNA is TGTGCCAGCAGCTTAGCGAATACAGGGGTGGGCACTGAAGCTTTCTTT. This translates into CASSLANTGVGTEAFF.

V usage is TRBV5-1 and J usage is TRBJ1-6; D is possibly TRBD1 (6 bases). Germline V gene lookup returns CDR1 SGHRS and CDR2 YFSETQ. The V end lost 4 bases, the J end lost 8 bases, and 10 bases lay between the germline ends. There are 13 residues in the CDR3. Here the CDR3 reads CASSTWTDSPLHF. CDR3 sequence (DNA): TGCGCCAGCAGCACCTGGACAGATTCACCCCTCCACTTT.

The gene calls are TRBV18 and TRBJ2-7; D not certain. The CDR3 is made up of 14 amino acids. Per germline, CDR1 KGHSH and CDR2 LQKENI. V dropped 3 bases and J dropped 6 bases, with 15 bases sitting between them. This chain's CDR3 is CASSPVADQVEQYF. CDR3 DNA: TGTGCCAGCTCACCTGTCGCCGACCAGGTCGAGCAGTACTTC.

This sequence joins TRBV18 and TRBJ1-4, with D perhaps TRBD1 (6 bases). Germline V lookup: CDR1 KGHSH, CDR2 LQKENI. The CDR3 has 14 amino acids. The V end was cut by 2 bases, the J end by 8 bases, with 12 bases between. CDR3 nucleotide sequence: TGTGCCAGCTCACCAACAGGGCTTTGGGAAAAACTGTTTTTT. Its protein product is CASSPTGLWEKLFF.

The rearrangement links TRBV10-2 to TRBJ2-1, with TRBD2 matching over 11 bases. CDR1 WSHSY and CDR2 SAAADI come from the germline V gene. There are 15 residues in the CDR3. Germline trimming cut 6 bases from V and 8 bases from J; bases unmatched to any gene: 9. CDR3 loop: CASRGTSGTLDEQFF. The CDR3 DNA reads as TGCGCCAGCAGGGGGACTAGCGGTACGCTGGATGAGCAGTTCTTC.

The chain couples TRBV2 to TRBJ2-7; D is uncertain. Germline assignment: CDR1 SNHLY and CDR2 FYNNEI. This CDR3 spans 13 amino acids. Trimming left V 11 bases short and J 3 bases short, with 17 bases between. This chain's CDR3 is CAVGSPGFYEQYF. The CDR3 coding sequence is TGTGCCGTGGGATCCCCTGGATTCTACGAGCAGTACTTC.

J is TRBJ2-7 and V is TRBV29-1; D assignment may be TRBD1 or TRBD2 (6 bases each). The germline V gene has CDR1 SQVTM and CDR2 ANQGSEA. V was cut by 6 bases and J by 2 bases, with 14 bases left in between. The CDR3 sequence is 13 residues long. In DNA, the CDR3 is TGCAGCGTGGTCGGGGGCGCCGCCTACGAGCAGTACTTC. This sequence encodes CSVVGGAAYEQYF.

V usage is TRBV27 and J usage is TRBJ2-7; no definite D call. The CDR3 totals 15 residues. V dropped 3 bases and J dropped 0 bases, with 12 bases sitting between them. Per the germline V gene, CDR1 is MNHEY and CDR2 is SMNVEV (reference sequence). The CDR3 reads CASSFLGGNSYEQYF. CDR3 coding DNA: TGTGCCAGCAGTTTCCTAGGCGGAAACTCCTACGAGCAGTACTTC.

The rearrangement joins TRBV28 to TRBJ1-2; 7 nucleotides agree with TRBD1. The germline V gene encodes CDR1 MDHEN and CDR2 SYDVKM. Losses at the gene ends were 6 bases for V and 4 bases for J; bases not matched to a gene: 14. The CDR3 is made up of 16 amino acids. In nucleotides, the CDR3 is TGTGCCAGCAGGCCTAGACCCGGGACAGTCTCCTATGGCTACACCTTC. Its protein is CASRPRPGTVSYGYTF.

Only a few counts were recorded for this clone. J is TRBJ1-5 and V is TRBV5-5; the D gene is possibly TRBD1 (5 bases). V gave up 4 bases and J gave up 8 bases, with 31 bases separating them. The germline V gene encodes CDR1 SGHKS and CDR2 YYEKEE (reference sequence). The CDR3 loop spans 19 amino acids. The CDR3 reads CASSPTITTLGRTREPQHF. In DNA form, the CDR3 reads TGTGCCAGCAGCCCGACTATCACCACTCTTGGACGGACACGGGAGCCCCAGCATTTT.

V and J are TRBV5-6 and TRBJ2-4, with TRBD1 identical over 7 bases. The CDR3 covers 16 residues. Germline V gene lookup returns CDR1 SGHDT and CDR2 YYEEEE. V was pared by 4 bases and J by 0 bases, with 7 bases of the junction left unmatched. The DNA of the CDR3 is TGTGCCAGCAGCGGAGCGGACAGGCGAGCCAAAAACATTCAGTACTTC. Translating gives CASSGADRRAKNIQYF.

V is TRBV15 and J is TRBJ2-3, with unresolved D. This CDR3 comprises 17 residues. The germline V gene has CDR1 LNHNV and CDR2 YYDKDF (reference sequence). Trimming removed 0 bases at V and 2 bases at J, with 15 bases between. CDR3 sequence reads: CATSRDSLQTLTDTQYF. In DNA form, the CDR3 reads TGTGCCACCAGCAGAGATTCCCTCCAGACTCTCACAGATACGCAGTATTTT.

The chain couples TRBV28 to TRBJ2-4; either TRBD1 or TRBD2 may fit D (5 bases each). V was shortened by 5 bases and J by 3 bases, with 17 bases between the two germline ends. CDR1 and CDR2 (germline): MDHEN, SYDVKM. This CDR3 region has 16 residues. The CDR3 here is CASSSIRGEGKNIQYF. The CDR3 DNA reads as TGTGCCAGCAGTAGCATCCGGGGCGAAGGCAAAAACATTCAGTACTTC.

The count of this clone is one. The chain recombines TRBV5-1 with TRBJ2-1, with D possibly being TRBD2 (6 bases). Germline CDR1 SGHRS, CDR2 YFSETQ. Trimming shortened V by 0 bases and J by 9 bases, and 16 bases separated the two germline ends. This CDR3 region has 15 residues. The CDR3 bases are TGCGCCAGCAGCTTGGGAGGCGCTCACGGGGGTGAGCAGTTCTTC. It is translated as CASSLGGAHGGEQFF.

The chain joins TRBV7-2 to TRBJ2-7; weak D call: TRBD2 (5 bases). The germline CDR1 and CDR2 sequences are SGHTA and FQGNSA. The CDR3 consists of 15 residues. Trimming left V 4 bases short and J 2 bases short, with 15 bases between. The CDR3 sequence is CASSSSLIQTYEQYF. The CDR3 nucleotides are TGTGCCAGCAGCTCTAGCCTAATTCAAACCTACGAGCAGTACTTC.

J is TRBJ2-5 and V is TRBV11-1, with D perhaps TRBD1 (6 bases). Trimming left V 4 bases short and J 1 base short, with 16 bases between. The length of the CDR3 is 16 residues. Germline V CDR1 and CDR2: SGHAT, FQDESV (reference sequence). The CDR3 protein is CASSYRLGATQETQYF. CDR3 sequence (DNA): TGTGCCAGCAGCTACCGGTTGGGGGCCACCCAAGAGACCCAGTACTTC. The full variable domain, its missing parts supplied by reference TRBV11-1 and TRBJ2-5, is EAEVAQSPRYKITEKSQAVAFWCDPISGHATLYWYRQILGQGPELLVQFQDESVVDDSQLPKDRFSAERLKGVDSTLKIQPAELGDSAMYLCASSYRLGATQETQYFGPGTRLLVL.